The 30 T cell receptor beta chains below were found in one sample sequenced in a study of T cells in Graves' hyperthyroidism and ophthalmopathy. Using RNA transcripts as the source, TCR beta CDR3 regions were amplified. The HTBI set primed first-round TCR CDR3 RT-PCR. One entry per CDR3 protein results from TCRdb running MiXCR on the multiplex PCR reads. The profile shows a few hundred thousand distinct CDR3 sequences, roughly 14% of them singletons. The sample comprised blood. The origin of the receptors is a woman aged 18-29 years with Graves' hyperthyroidism.

This clonotype was seen just once. J is TRBJ2-7 and V is TRBV28; weak D call: TRBD2 (6 bases). With 3 bases removed from V and 4 bases from J, the gap between germline ends came to 16 bases. The length of the CDR3 is 15 residues. Germline CDR1 reads MDHEN; CDR2 reads SYDVKM. CDR3 bases: TGTGCCAGCAGTTTTGGGGATAGCGGAAATTACGAGCAGTACTTC. It translates to CASSFGDSGNYEQYF.

The chain has TRBV12-3 or TRBV12-4 and TRBJ1-2; TRBD1 is a possible D gene (5 bases). The CDR3 is 11 residues long. The V end lost 8 bases, the J end lost 9 bases, and 13 bases lay between the germline ends. CDR3 sequence (DNA): TGTGCCAGCTACGGGGCTCTTCGCTACACCTTC. Encoded protein: CASYGALRYTF.

This clonotype showed up many times. The chain combines TRBV7-2 with TRBJ2-7; 10 nucleotides match TRBD2. V lost 2 bases to trimming and J lost 7 bases; unmatched junction nucleotides: 8. Looked up from germline, CDR1 is SGHTA and CDR2 is FQGNSA. CDR3 length equals 15 residues. In DNA, the CDR3 is TGTGCCAGCAGCTTAACAGCGGGAGGGCCGGGGGAGCAGTACGTC. This gives the protein CASSLTAGGPGEQYV.

CDR3 sequence (DNA): TGCAGTGCTAGAGACGGAAACAATCAGCCCCAGCATTTT. Protein product: CSARDGNNQPQHF. The genes are TRBV20-1 and TRBJ1-5; D remains ambiguous. V lost 0 bases, J lost 3 bases, and 6 bases lay in between. The CDR3 totals 13 residues. Germline values: CDR1 DFQATT, CDR2 SNEGSKA (reference sequence).

This clonotype was detected ten times or more. In DNA form, the CDR3 reads TGTGCCAGCAGCCAGTGGGGCACTGAAGCTTTCTTT. Its translation: CASSQWGTEAFF. The rearrangement links TRBV3-1 to TRBJ1-1; D is unresolved. Trimming shortened V by 3 bases and J by 4 bases, and 6 bases separated the two germline ends. This CDR3 spans 12 amino acids. Germline assignment: CDR1 LGHDT and CDR2 YNNKEL (reference sequence).

This clonotype has a count of ten or more. The rearrangement uses TRBV5-1 and TRBJ2-1, with 10 bases aligning to TRBD1. The germline CDR1 and CDR2 sequences are SGHRS and YFSETQ. This CDR3 is built from 17 residues. V gave up 4 bases and J gave up 0 bases; unmatched junction bases: 7. The CDR3 region has the DNA TGCGCCAGCAGCGGGTGGGACAGGGGACCCTCCTACAATGAGCAGTTCTTC. It codes for CASSGWDRGPSYNEQFF.

The rearrangement joins TRBV6-1 to TRBJ2-7, with 13 bases matching TRBD2. Germline assignment: CDR1 MNHNS and CDR2 SASEGT. The ends lost 5 bases at V and 3 bases at J; junction bases unmatched: 4. This CDR3 has 15 amino acids. CDR3 residues: CASSHGLAGDYEQYV. The CDR3 DNA reads as TGTGCCAGCAGTCATGGACTAGCGGGAGACTACGAGCAGTACGTC.

This clonotype occurred many times. CDR3 bases: TGTGCCAGCAGCCTCGACGGGGGGTCGGGTGGAAACACCATATATTTT. It codes for CASSLDGGSGGNTIYF. V and J are TRBV3-1 and TRBJ1-3, with TRBD1 as a possible D gene (5 bases). V was pared by 4 bases and J by 3 bases, with 16 bases between. This CDR3 is 16 amino acids long. Germline CDR1 is LGHDT and CDR2 is YNNKEL (reference sequence).

The chain uses TRBV19 and TRBJ2-2; D call uncertain. There are 14 residues in the CDR3. CDR1 and CDR2 (germline): LNHDA, SQIVND (reference sequence). Between the trimmed V and J ends, which lost 7 bases and 4 bases, there was a span of 13 bases. For the CDR3, the DNA is TGTGCCAGTACAGCATATAGGTTCACCGGGGAGCTGTTTTTT. Residues: CASTAYRFTGELFF.

This clonotype was recorded a few times. V is TRBV6-2 or TRBV6-3 and J is TRBJ2-4; D unresolved. V shed 0 bases and J shed 0 bases, with 12 bases lying between them. CDR3 length: 17 amino acids. Germline V CDR1 and CDR2: MNHEY, SVGEGT. As DNA, the CDR3 is TGTGCCAGCAGTTACTCGGGGAACAGCTTAGCCAAAAACATTCAGTACTTC. It specifies CASSYSGNSLAKNIQYF.

CDR3 in DNA: TGTGCCAGCAGCCAAGGAGAACTAGCGGGATCCAAAAACATTCAGTACTTC. It translates to CASSQGELAGSKNIQYF. This chain joins TRBV3-1 and TRBJ2-4; 10 bases fit TRBD2. CDR3 length equals 17 residues. Trimming took 1 base from V and 2 from J; bases not matched to a gene: 5. Germline V gene sequence: CDR1 LGHDT, CDR2 YNNKEL (reference sequence).

This clonotype was counted many times. The chain carries TRBV6-1 and TRBJ1-4, with a weak D call TRBD1 (6 bases). V was cut by 6 bases and J by 0 bases, with 17 bases left in between. The CDR3 runs 17 residues. Germline CDR1 and CDR2: MNHNS and SASEGT. DNA for the CDR3: TGTGCCAGCAGGCCGGACAGTGGGGTTACAACTAATGAAAAACTGTTTTTT. This codes for CASRPDSGVTTNEKLFF.

This clonotype has ten or more counts. The CDR3 DNA sequence: TGTGCCAGCAGCCGGACGGTCTCTGGAAACACCATATATTTT. It codes for CASSRTVSGNTIYF. The chain joins TRBV3-1 to TRBJ1-3; D gene ambiguous. Germline CDR1 and CDR2: LGHDT and YNNKEL (reference sequence). CDR3 length equals 14 residues. V was shortened by 4 bases and J by 0 bases, with 7 bases between the two germline ends. The full variable domain, its missing parts supplied by reference TRBV3-1 and TRBJ1-3, is DTAVSQTPKYLVTQMGNDKSIKCEQNLGHDTMYWYKQDSKKFLKIMFSYNNKELIINETVPNRFSPKSPDKAHLNLHINSLELGDSAVYFCASSRTVSGNTIYFGEGSWLTVV.

This clonotype was counted many times. V and J are TRBV6-8 and TRBJ1-2; D remains ambiguous. V was pared by 5 bases and J by 8 bases, with 15 bases between. Germline values: CDR1 MNHGY, CDR2 SAAAGT. This CDR3 has 13 residues. The CDR3, as DNA: TGTGCCAGCAGTCAAGACGGTCTGCGAGGCTACACCTTC. Translation gives CASSQDGLRGYTF.

This clonotype has at least ten counts. This chain joins TRBV6-1 and TRBJ1-2, with D possibly matching TRBD1 (5 bases). Trimming removed 8 bases at V and 4 bases at J, with 14 bases between. Germline CDR1 reads MNHNS; CDR2 reads SASEGT. This CDR3 comprises 13 residues. In DNA form, the CDR3 reads TGTGCCAGCGAAAGCTTCGGGGCCTATGGCTACACCTTC. Amino acids: CASESFGAYGYTF.

Regarding this clonotype: A much larger clonotype is one base distant, so this may be a read error. The J gene is TRBJ2-1, the V gene TRBV19; D not certain. Germline CDR1 LNHDA, CDR2 SQIVND (reference sequence). This CDR3 has 16 amino acids. Trimming stripped 1 base from V and 8 bases from J, with 18 bases between. In nucleotides, the CDR3 is TGTGCCAGTAGTATAGCTAGGGCTAGAATTGGAGATGAGCAGTTCTTC. It translates to CASSIARARIGDEQFF.

This clonotype was seen many times. The chain combines TRBV5-1 with TRBJ1-3; 7 bases agree with TRBD1. Looked up from germline, CDR1 is SGHRS and CDR2 is YFSETQ. The CDR3 has 16 residues. V was pared by 1 base and J by 2 bases, with 6 bases of the junction left unmatched. The DNA for the CDR3 is TGCGCCAGCAGCTTGAACCCAGGGGGAGCTGGAAACACCATATATTTT. Encoded protein: CASSLNPGGAGNTIYF.

This clonotype was detected ten times or more. CDR3 amino acids: CASSRRTGENYEQYV. For the CDR3, the DNA is TGTGCCAGCAGTCGTAGGACAGGAGAGAACTACGAGCAGTACGTC. This rearrangement joins TRBV27 to TRBJ2-7; 7 nucleotides match TRBD1. Trimming took 5 bases from V and 3 from J; bases not matched to a gene: 10. Looked up from germline, CDR1 is MNHEY and CDR2 is SMNVEV (reference sequence). The CDR3 totals 15 residues.

This clonotype was recorded a few times. The chain has TRBV12-3 or TRBV12-4 and TRBJ2-7; 7 nucleotides align to TRBD2. V lost 5 bases and J lost 3; bases outside the gene matches: 10. This CDR3 is 15 amino acids long. The CDR3 DNA reads as TGTGCCAGCAGTGGGGGTTGGGGGGGGGGCTACGAGCAGTACGTC. As protein: CASSGGWGGGYEQYV.

The chain employs TRBV7-2 and TRBJ2-7; the match to TRBD2 covers 11 bases. Trimming removed 2 bases from V and 4 bases from J; junction bases left unmatched: 4. Germline CDR1 and CDR2: SGHTA and FQGNSA. This CDR3 comprises 15 residues. This chain's CDR3 is CASSLQLAGVYEQYF. CDR3 nucleotide sequence: TGTGCCAGCAGCTTACAACTAGCGGGAGTTTACGAGCAGTACTTC. Based on the CDR3 plus reference TRBV7-2 and TRBJ2-7, the full variable domain is GAGVSQSPSNKVTEKGKDVELRCDPISGHTALYWYRQSLGQGLEFLIYFQGNSAPDKSGLPSDRFSAERTGGSVSTLTIQRTQQEDSAVYLCASSLQLAGVYEQYFGPGTRLTVT.

This clonotype was seen only a few times. The gene calls are TRBV7-9 and TRBJ2-1, with a possible D match to TRBD2 (6 bases). Germline V gene data show CDR1 as SEHNR and CDR2 as FQNEAQ (reference sequence). The CDR3 extends over 17 amino acids. The V end was cut by 1 base, the J end by 7 bases, with 20 bases between. The CDR3 sequence is CASSLVLISGEKNEQFF. The CDR3 DNA reads as TGTGCCAGCAGCTTAGTATTAATTTCGGGAGAGAAAAATGAGCAGTTCTTC.

There are many counts of this clonotype. This chain links TRBV19 with TRBJ1-5; D unresolved. Germline-derived CDR1 and CDR2 are LNHDA and SQIVND (reference sequence). V was clipped by 3 bases and J by 1 base, with 16 bases between them. This CDR3 is built from 17 residues. CDR3 DNA: TGTGCCAGTAGTATTTCTCCGTTTTCGGGGAGCAATCAGCCCCAGCATTTT. It yields the protein CASSISPFSGSNQPQHF.

V is TRBV9 and J is TRBJ2-5, with 7 bases lining up with TRBD2. The CDR3 length is 15 residues. Germline V gene sequence: CDR1 SGDLS, CDR2 YYNGEE. With 0 bases clipped from V and 4 bases from J, the junction kept 6 bases outside the gene matches. The CDR3 bases are TGTGCCAGCAGCGTAGACGGGAGGCCCCGAGAGACCCAGTACTTC. Protein: CASSVDGRPRETQYF.

This clonotype came up many times. The chain couples TRBV20-1 to TRBJ2-3, with 8 bases lining up with TRBD1. CDR3 size: 16 residues. J lost 2 bases, V lost 6 bases, and 13 bases had no gene match. From germline, CDR1 is DFQATT and CDR2 SNEGSKA (reference sequence). CDR3 bases: TGCAGTGCCGAACCACTAGCCCAGGGGGCCACAGATACGCAGTATTTT. Translated: CSAEPLAQGATDTQYF.

This clonotype was counted only a few times. This chain uses TRBV5-6 with TRBJ2-2; D gene ambiguous. Germline assignment: CDR1 SGHDT and CDR2 YYEEEE. The CDR3 totals 14 residues. V dropped 0 bases and J dropped 4 bases, with 7 bases sitting between them. The CDR3 reads CASSLDSRTGELFF. The CDR3 bases are TGTGCCAGCAGCTTGGATTCGCGCACCGGGGAGCTGTTTTTT.

This clonotype has ten or more counts. The chain carries TRBV27 and TRBJ1-2; a possible D gene is TRBD1 (5 bases). This CDR3 spans 14 amino acids. Germline CDR1 reads MNHEY; CDR2 reads SMNVEV (reference sequence). V gave up 2 bases and J gave up 3 bases, with 10 bases separating them. CDR3 nucleotide sequence: TGTGCCAGCAGTTTACAGGGAGCGGACTATGGCTACACCTTC. As protein: CASSLQGADYGYTF.

This clonotype has ten or more counts. The V gene is TRBV24-1, the J gene TRBJ2-5; 7 bases match TRBD1. The CDR3 consists of 14 residues. Trimming took 3 bases from V and 3 from J; bases not matched to a gene: 3. Germline V CDR1 and CDR2: KGHDR, SFDVKD. The CDR3, as DNA: TGTGCCACCAGTGATCAAGGGGGCGAAGAGACCCAGTACTTC. Its protein is CATSDQGGEETQYF.

This clonotype was observed many times. The rearrangement joins TRBV7-3 to TRBJ1-1; a possible D gene is TRBD1 (5 bases). The V end was cut by 5 bases, the J end by 6 bases, with 16 bases between. The length of the CDR3 is 14 residues. CDR1 is SGHTA, CDR2 FQGTGA, per germline. The DNA for the CDR3 is TGTGCCAGCAGCCCCTACGGGGGTTTCGCTGAAGCTTTCTTT. This gives the protein CASSPYGGFAEAFF.

This clonotype came up many times. The genes are TRBV7-7 and TRBJ1-4; D perhaps matches TRBD1 (6 bases). There are 14 residues in the CDR3. V lost 5 bases and J lost 7, with 14 bases in between. Germline-derived CDR1 and CDR2 are SSHAT and FNYEAQ (reference sequence). The CDR3 DNA sequence: TGTGCCAGCAGCCAGGGGCTTGGCGGTGAAAAACTGTTTTTT. Its protein is CASSQGLGGEKLFF.

This clonotype was observed many times. The chain joins TRBV27 to TRBJ2-1; the D gene is possibly TRBD2 (6 bases). CDR1 is MNHEY, CDR2 SMNVEV, per germline (reference sequence). The CDR3 covers 12 residues. V lost 2 bases and J 12 bases, leaving 11 bases between the germline ends. The CDR3 bases are TGTGCCAGCAGTTTAGGGGGGAAGAGGCAGTTCTTC. This sequence encodes CASSLGGKRQFF.